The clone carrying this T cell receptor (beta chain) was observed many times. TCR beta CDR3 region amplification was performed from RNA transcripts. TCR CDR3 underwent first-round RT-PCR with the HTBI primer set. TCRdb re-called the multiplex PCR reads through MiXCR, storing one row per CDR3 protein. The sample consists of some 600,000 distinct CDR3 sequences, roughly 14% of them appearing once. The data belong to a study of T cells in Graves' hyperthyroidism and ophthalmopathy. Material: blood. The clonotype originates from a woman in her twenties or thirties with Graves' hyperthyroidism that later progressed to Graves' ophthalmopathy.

CDR3 protein: CASSSIAGSSYEQYF. The CDR3 DNA follows: TGCGCCAGCAGCTCGATAGCGGGAAGCTCCTACGAGCAGTACTTC. This sequence joins TRBV5-1 and TRBJ2-7, with 8 bases that match TRBD2. The germline V gene has CDR1 SGHRS and CDR2 YFSETQ. V shed 3 bases and J 0 bases; nucleotides not matched to a gene: 5. The CDR3 loop spans 15 amino acids.